The 24 T cell receptor beta chains in this list originate from one sample, sequenced in a study of cytomegalovirus exposure and HLA in healthy donors. The protocol was immunoSEQ multiplex PCR, while the TCRdb copy is restricted to in-frame clones and leaves out a portion. Seen here are about 160,000 clones, approximately 89% observed once, and the top ten hold around 3.8%. Material: PBMCs. The receptor source for this set is a man between 18 and 29 years old in good health and CMV-seropositive.

The genes are TRBV6-5 and TRBJ2-1; 12 bases line up with TRBD2. V gave up 6 bases and J gave up 13 bases; unmatched junction bases: 7. The V gene's germline CDR1 is MNHEY and CDR2 SVGAGI. CDR3 length equals 13 residues. CDR3 DNA: TGTGCCAGCAGGGCACTAGCGGGAGGTAATCAGTTCTTC. Translated, it gives CASRALAGGNQFF.

This chain links TRBV30 with TRBJ1-4, with D possibly TRBD1 on 5 matching bases. V was clipped by 5 bases and J by 9 bases, with 10 bases between them. The CDR3 sequence is 11 residues long. Germline V gene sequence: CDR1 GTSNPN, CDR2 SVGIG (reference sequence). Here the CDR3 reads CAWEQEKKLFF. The DNA of the CDR3 is TGTGCCTGGGAACAGGAAAAAAAACTGTTTTTT.

The chain carries TRBV28 and TRBJ2-3; 10 bases are a match to TRBD1. There are 15 residues in the CDR3. The V and J ends lost 5 bases and 3 bases, in that order; junction bases with no gene match: 5. Germline CDR1 is MDHEN and CDR2 is SYDVKM. As DNA, the CDR3 is TGTGCCAGCAGTACACAGGGACAGGGGACAGATACGCAGTATTTT. Encoded protein: CASSTQGQGTDTQYF.

This clone was seen once. This chain joins TRBV13 and TRBJ2-3, with unresolved D. From germline, CDR1 is PRHDT and CDR2 FYEKMQ (reference sequence). The CDR3 runs 13 residues. V dropped 5 bases and J dropped 1 base, with 7 bases sitting between them. The CDR3 here is CASSAPGTDTQYF. The CDR3 bases are TGTGCCAGCAGCGCGCCGGGCACAGATACGCAGTATTTT.

The chain employs TRBV21-1 and TRBJ2-7; the table calls TRBD1, which could not be checked here. TRBV21-1 is given as a pseudogene. The CDR3 covers 22 residues. CDR3 amino acids: CASSRRDRVTAGDPEIEYEQYF. DNA for the CDR3: TGTGCCAGCAGCCGACGGGACAGGGTGACAGCGGGAGATCCTGAAATCGAATACGAGCAGTACTTC.

CDR3 sequence: CASSLGDVGGAFF. The DNA of the CDR3 is TGCGCCAGCAGCTTGGGCGACGTCGGAGGAGCTTTCTTT. The chain links TRBV5-1 to TRBJ1-1; D call uncertain. The V end was cut by 0 bases, the J end by 10 bases, with 13 bases between. This CDR3 contains 13 residues. Germline CDR1 SGHRS, CDR2 YFSETQ.

This clone was detected a few times. This CDR3 reads CASSQGREETQYF. CDR3 sequence (DNA): TGTGCCAGCAGTCAGGGCAGGGAAGAGACCCAGTACTTC. This chain connects TRBV28 to TRBJ2-5; perhaps TRBD1 as D (5 bases). Germline assignment: CDR1 MDHEN and CDR2 SYDVKM. The CDR3 runs 13 residues. Trimming left V 5 bases short and J 3 bases short, with 10 bases between.

The chain has TRBV13 and TRBJ2-7; unclear D gene. The germline CDR1 and CDR2 sequences are PRHDT and FYEKMQ (reference sequence). The CDR3 consists of 12 residues. Trimming cost V 0 bases and J 5 bases, with 5 bases left between them. This chain's CDR3 is CASSLGRDEQYF. The CDR3 DNA reads as TGTGCCAGCAGCTTAGGAAGAGACGAGCAGTACTTC. The variable domain in full, completed from reference TRBV13 and TRBJ2-7, reads AAGVIQSPRHLIKEKRETATLKCYPIPRHDTVYWYQQGPGQDPQFLISFYEKMQSDKGSIPDRFSAQQFSDYHSELNMSSLELGDSALYFCASSLGRDEQYFGPGTRLTVT.

The sample holds one count of this clone. V and J are TRBV9 and TRBJ1-2; D gene uncertain. Looked up from germline, CDR1 is SGDLS and CDR2 is YYNGEE. This CDR3 contains 14 residues. V was shortened by 0 bases and J by 0 bases, with 6 bases between the two germline ends. CDR3 bases: TGTGCCAGCAGCGTAGTTGCGGCTAACTATGGCTACACCTTC. Amino acids: CASSVVAANYGYTF.

The rearrangement joins TRBV5-1 to TRBJ1-1, with 7 bases aligning to TRBD1. The junction had 13 bases not matched to a gene; V was cut back by 0 bases and J by 5 bases. The germline V gene encodes CDR1 SGHRS and CDR2 YFSETQ. The CDR3 extends over 17 amino acids. The CDR3 DNA follows: TGCGCCAGCAGCTTGGGCAGGGCAGGGGGGTCGGTGACTGAAGCTTTCTTT. Amino acids: CASSLGRAGGSVTEAFF.

This sequence joins TRBV6-1 and TRBJ2-1; D unclear. Trimming removed 2 bases at V and 13 bases at J, with 9 bases between. Germline CDR1 is MNHNS and CDR2 is SASEGT. The CDR3 spans 11 residues. The CDR3 coding sequence is TGTGCCAGCAGTGAATCGGTCTTCCAGTTCTTC. Its translation: CASSESVFQFF.

This sequence joins TRBV9 and TRBJ2-1, with TRBD2 identical over 7 bases. The CDR3 length is 16 residues. V lost 4 bases, J lost 0 bases, and 7 bases stayed unmatched. Looked up from germline, CDR1 is SGDLS and CDR2 is YYNGEE. The CDR3 nucleotides are TGTGCCAGCAGCACCGGGGGAGGGCCCTCCTACAATGAGCAGTTCTTC. Amino acids: CASSTGGGPSYNEQFF.

The chain is built from TRBV7-9 and TRBJ2-2, with D perhaps TRBD1 (6 bases). The CDR3 covers 14 residues. V gave up 5 bases and J gave up 6 bases, with 13 bases separating them. Germline-derived CDR1 and CDR2 are SEHNR and FQNEAQ (reference sequence). The DNA for the CDR3 is TGTGCCAGCAGCCCACCTCAGGGGTCCGGGGAGCTGTTTTTT. This sequence encodes CASSPPQGSGELFF.

The rearrangement joins TRBV6-5 to TRBJ1-1, with D possibly TRBD1 on 5 matching bases. The CDR3 contains 14 residues. V shed 2 bases and J shed 5 bases, with 12 bases lying between them. Germline values: CDR1 MNHEY, CDR2 SVGAGI. The CDR3 DNA reads as TGTGCCAGCAGTTACATGCAGGGTTGGACTGAAGCTTTCTTT. Amino acid sequence: CASSYMQGWTEAFF.

The CDR3 nucleotides read TGCGCCAGCAGCCAAGATACTGATGGCTACACCTTC. Translation gives CASSQDTDGYTF. This chain joins TRBV4-1 and TRBJ1-2; no definite D call. The germline CDR1 and CDR2 sequences are MGHRA and YSYEKL. This CDR3 region has 12 residues. V gave up 0 bases and J gave up 6 bases, with 5 bases separating them.

The gene calls are TRBV27 and TRBJ1-1; TRBD1 might be the D (6 bases). The V end lost 7 bases, the J end lost 4 bases, and 13 bases lay between the germline ends. The CDR3 consists of 13 residues. The germline CDR1 and CDR2 sequences are MNHEY and SMNVEV (reference sequence). The CDR3 sequence is CASKGTGFTEAFF. The CDR3 DNA is TGTGCCAGCAAGGGCACAGGGTTCACTGAAGCTTTCTTT.

This rearrangement joins TRBV5-1 to TRBJ2-2; TRBD1 matches at 7 bases. This CDR3 spans 15 amino acids. Looked up from germline, CDR1 is SGHRS and CDR2 is YFSETQ. The V segment lost 0 bases and the J segment 3 bases; nucleotides outside the gene matches: 2. The CDR3 DNA follows: TGCGCCAGCAGCTTGGTAGGGGGCGACACCGGGGAGCTGTTTTTT. Protein product: CASSLVGGDTGELFF.

The rearrangement links TRBV29-1 to TRBJ2-3; D possibly corresponds to TRBD2 (6 bases). The V gene lost 3 bases and the J gene lost 2 bases, with 12 bases spanning the gap. The CDR3 runs to 14 residues. The germline gives CDR1 SQVTM, CDR2 ANQGSEA. CDR3 residues: CSVDGGVPTDTQYF. CDR3 sequence (DNA): TGCAGCGTTGACGGCGGGGTCCCCACAGATACGCAGTATTTT.

This clone appeared a few times. The rearrangement links TRBV7-3 to TRBJ2-3; 9 nucleotides agree with TRBD1. This CDR3 comprises 14 residues. Looked up from germline, CDR1 is SGHTA and CDR2 is FQGTGA. Trimming cost V 4 bases and J 4 bases; bases outside gene matches: 3. The CDR3 DNA reads TGTGCCAGCAGCTCAGGACAGGGGTCAGATACGCAGTATTTT. Translated, it gives CASSSGQGSDTQYF.

This clone was counted once. This rearrangement joins TRBV6-5 to TRBJ2-7, with D tentatively TRBD1 (6 bases). The V end was cut by 5 bases, the J end by 2 bases, with 10 bases between. Germline values: CDR1 MNHEY, CDR2 SVGAGI. The CDR3 length is 13 residues. CDR3 protein: CASSIDRTYEQYF. CDR3 nucleotide sequence: TGTGCCAGCAGTATCGACAGGACCTACGAGCAGTACTTC.

The chain recombines TRBV28 with TRBJ1-2; TRBD1 matches at 8 bases. Germline lookup yields CDR1 MDHEN and CDR2 SYDVKM. The J segment lost 5 bases and the V segment lost 2 bases, leaving 1 base of the junction unmatched. This CDR3 has 13 residues. DNA for the CDR3: TGTGCCAGCAGTTTACAGGGGGCGTATGGCTACACCTTC. This gives the protein CASSLQGAYGYTF.

The chain joins TRBV19 to TRBJ1-2, with 7 bases that match TRBD1. Looked up from germline, CDR1 is LNHDA and CDR2 is SQIVND (reference sequence). CDR3 length: 13 amino acids. The junction had 6 bases not matched to a gene; V was cut back by 7 bases and J by 4 bases. CDR3 protein: CASNGGGSYGYTF. The DNA of the CDR3 is TGTGCCAGTAATGGAGGGGGCAGCTATGGCTACACCTTC. Full variable domain (rest looked up from reference TRBV19 and TRBJ1-2): DGGITQSPKYLFRKEGQNVTLSCEQNLNHDAMYWYRQDPGQGLRLIYYSQIVNDFQKGDIAEGYSVSREKKESFPLTVTSAQKNPTAFYLCASNGGGSYGYTFGSGTRLTVV.

The chain combines TRBV15 with TRBJ2-7; TRBD1 agrees at 10 bases. The CDR3 runs 13 residues. V shed 3 bases and J 6 bases; nucleotides not matched to a gene: 2. Germline V gene lookup returns CDR1 LNHNV and CDR2 YYDKDF (reference sequence). The CDR3 nucleotides are TGTGCCACCAGCAGGGACAGGGGGAGCGAGCAGTACTTC. Translation gives CATSRDRGSEQYF. Based on the CDR3 plus reference TRBV15 and TRBJ2-7, the full variable domain is DAMVIQNPRYQVTQFGKPVTLSCSQTLNHNVMYWYQQKSSQAPKLLFHYYDKDFNNEADTPDNFQSRRPNTSFCFLDIRSPGLGDTAMYLCATSRDRGSEQYFGPGTRLTVT.

The chain uses TRBV28 and TRBJ1-5; possibly TRBD1 for D (5 bases). The CDR3 runs 13 residues. Germline V lookup: CDR1 MDHEN, CDR2 SYDVKM. Trimming removed 3 bases from V and 9 bases from J, with 12 bases in between. CDR3 residues: CASSFSGGGPQHF. The CDR3 region has the DNA TGTGCCAGCAGTTTTTCGGGCGGGGGGCCCCAGCATTTT.